This TCR beta chain was sequenced during a study of blood T cells in healthy people across ages. This clonotype showed up just a few times. Germline-derived CDR1 and CDR2 are LGHDT and YNNKEL (reference sequence). This CDR3 contains 14 residues. The V and J ends lost 1 base and 1 base respectively, with 7 bases between them. Alongside a J-beta primer mix, a sample-barcoded 5' primer served in a second PCR lasting roughly 6 to 12 cycles. TCRdb independently ran MiXCR on the 5' RACE reads; one entry per CDR3 protein. The sample yields about 1.4 million distinct CDR3 sequences, approximately 60% seen once.

Material for sequencing was blood. V is TRBV3-1 and J is TRBJ1-1, with no clear D. The source of this sequence is a man between 18 and 29 years old in good health. As DNA, the CDR3 is TGTGCCAGCAGCCAAGGACAATCGAACACTGAAGCTTTCTTT. Protein: CASSQGQSNTEAFF.